The clone carrying this T cell receptor beta chain showed up many times. A single record per CDR3 protein comes from TCRdb applying MiXCR to the 5' RACE reads. In the table there are 39,000 or so distinct CDR3 sequences, 10% of which are singletons. The data originate from a study of CD8 T cells in ankylosing spondylitis. Deletions cut 6 bases from V and 7 bases from J, with 22 bases between. The germline V gene has CDR1 MNHNS and CDR2 SASEGT. There are 16 residues in the CDR3. The TCR sequence derives from a male donor with ankylosing spondylitis or in good health (not recorded which). The sequencing input was blood, either unsorted or a sorted T cell fraction (not recorded which). The chain links TRBV6-1 to TRBJ2-1, with D possibly being TRBD2 (5 bases). CDR3 in DNA: TGTGCCAGCAGCACTCCCTCCCTCCAGCGGAGAAATGAGCAGTTCTTC. Its protein is CASSTPSLQRRNEQFF.